This T cell receptor (beta chain) was found in a study of blood T cells in healthy people across ages. The study's findings and limits: Not knowing donor CMV status may have confounded expanded clonotype changes. Without sorted subsets, naive and antigen-experienced compartments could not be conclusively compared.

The trim removed 4 bases at V and 7 bases at J, leaving 11 bases unmatched. The CDR3 loop spans 15 amino acids. Germline V gene data show CDR1 as DFQATT and CDR2 as SNEGSKA (reference sequence). Collection of roughly 10 milliliters of peripheral blood was performed for each donor. In regard to this clonotype: The antigen is undetermined.

Through a sample-barcoded 5' primer and a J-beta primer mix, a second PCR was run for 7 to 11 cycles. TCRdb re-derived calls from the 5' RACE reads in MiXCR, one entry per CDR3 protein. The top ten clones hold about 18% of a sample with 540,000 or so distinct CDR3 sequences, approximately 25% of them seen once. This TCR derives from a woman between 65 and 79 years old in good health. The chain couples TRBV20-1 to TRBJ1-2; 11 bases align to TRBD1. Sequenced sample: blood. In DNA, the CDR3 is TGCAGTGCTAACTCGAAGGGACAGGGGGTAGGTGGCTACACCTTC. It specifies CSANSKGQGVGGYTF.